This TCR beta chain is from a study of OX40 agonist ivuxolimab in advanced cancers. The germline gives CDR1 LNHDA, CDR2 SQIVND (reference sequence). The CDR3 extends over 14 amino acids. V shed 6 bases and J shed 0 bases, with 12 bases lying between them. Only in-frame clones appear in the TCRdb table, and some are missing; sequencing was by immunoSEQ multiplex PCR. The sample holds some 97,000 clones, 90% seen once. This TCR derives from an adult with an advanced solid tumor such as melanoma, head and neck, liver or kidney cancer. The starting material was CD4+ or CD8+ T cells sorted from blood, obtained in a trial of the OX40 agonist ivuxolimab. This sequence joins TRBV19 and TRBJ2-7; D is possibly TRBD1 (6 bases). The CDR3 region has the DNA TGTGCCAGTAGGGACAGTTCAACCTCCTACGAGCAGTACTTC. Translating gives CASRDSSTSYEQYF.